This T cell receptor beta chain was documented in a study of early T cells in non-severe SARS-CoV-2 infection. Overall study results and limits: Lookups in VDJdb leaned toward anti-spike CD8 responses and missed private and CD4 specificities.

This clonotype was seen ten or more times. Its antigen is undetermined. Unique molecular identifiers (one per individual cDNA molecule) were attached. From the 5' RACE reads, TCRdb called clonotypes with MiXCR, one entry per CDR3 protein. The sample contains some 28,000 distinct CDR3 sequences, approximately 5.3% of which appear only once. The sample comprised whole blood. The sequence derives from an adult who was a healthcare worker with PCR-confirmed SARS-CoV-2 infection or an uninfected control (not recorded which).

The CDR3 DNA follows: TGTGCCAGCAGCCCTCGGACTAGCGTGGAGACCCAGTACTTC. As protein: CASSPRTSVETQYF. The chain combines TRBV3-1 with TRBJ2-5; 9 bases fit TRBD2. The germline V gene has CDR1 LGHDT and CDR2 YNNKEL (reference sequence). The CDR3 is made up of 14 amino acids. V lost 4 bases, J lost 5 bases, and 5 bases stayed unmatched.